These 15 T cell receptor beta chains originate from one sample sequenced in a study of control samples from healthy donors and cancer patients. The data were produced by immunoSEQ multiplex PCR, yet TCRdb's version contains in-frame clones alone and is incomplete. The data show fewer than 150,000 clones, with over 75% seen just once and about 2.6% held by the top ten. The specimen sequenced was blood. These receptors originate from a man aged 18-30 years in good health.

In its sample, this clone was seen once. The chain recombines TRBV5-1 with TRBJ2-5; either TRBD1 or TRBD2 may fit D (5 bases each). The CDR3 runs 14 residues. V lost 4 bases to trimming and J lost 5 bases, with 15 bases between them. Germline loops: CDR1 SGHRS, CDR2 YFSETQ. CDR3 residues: CASSPGHGGETQYF. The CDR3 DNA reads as TGCGCCAGCAGCCCAGGACACGGAGGTGAGACCCAGTACTTC.

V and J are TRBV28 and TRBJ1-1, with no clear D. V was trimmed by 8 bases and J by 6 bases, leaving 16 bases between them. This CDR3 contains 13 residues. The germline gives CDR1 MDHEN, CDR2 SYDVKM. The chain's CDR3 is CASSTHGSAEAFF. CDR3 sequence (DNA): TGTGCCAGCTCTACCCACGGGAGCGCTGAAGCTTTCTTT.

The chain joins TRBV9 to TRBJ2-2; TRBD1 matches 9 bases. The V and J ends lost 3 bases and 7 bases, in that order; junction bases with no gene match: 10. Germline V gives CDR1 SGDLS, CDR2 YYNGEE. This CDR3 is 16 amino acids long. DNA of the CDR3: TGTGCCAGCAGCGCCCACGGGACAGGGAGGATCGGGGAGCTGTTTTTT. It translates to CASSAHGTGRIGELFF.

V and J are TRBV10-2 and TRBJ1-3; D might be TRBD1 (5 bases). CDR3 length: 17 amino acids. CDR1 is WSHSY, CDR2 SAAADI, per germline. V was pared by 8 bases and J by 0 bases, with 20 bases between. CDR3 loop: CASFWGPGKDSGNTIYF. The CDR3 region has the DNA TGCGCCAGCTTCTGGGGCCCTGGAAAGGACTCTGGAAACACCATATATTTT.

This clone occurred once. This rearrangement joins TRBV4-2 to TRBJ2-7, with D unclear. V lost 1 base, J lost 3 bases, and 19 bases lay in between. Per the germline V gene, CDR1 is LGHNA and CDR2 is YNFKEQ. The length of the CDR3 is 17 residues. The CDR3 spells CASSQGSVVAPIYEQYF. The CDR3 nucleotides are TGTGCCAGCAGCCAAGGCAGTGTGGTCGCCCCAATCTACGAGCAGTACTTC.

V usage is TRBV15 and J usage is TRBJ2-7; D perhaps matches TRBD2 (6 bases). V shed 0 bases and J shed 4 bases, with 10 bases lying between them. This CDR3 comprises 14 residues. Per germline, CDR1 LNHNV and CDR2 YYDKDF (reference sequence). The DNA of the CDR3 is TGTGCCACCAGCAGAGATGGAGGGGTTTACGAGCAGTACGTC. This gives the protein CATSRDGGVYEQYV.

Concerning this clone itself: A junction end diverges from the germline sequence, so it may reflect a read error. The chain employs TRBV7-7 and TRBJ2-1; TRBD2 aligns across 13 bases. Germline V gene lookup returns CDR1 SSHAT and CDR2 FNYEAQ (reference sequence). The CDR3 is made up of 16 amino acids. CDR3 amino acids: CASSLELAGGENEQFF. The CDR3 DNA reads TGTGCTAGCAGCTTAGAACTAGCGGGAGGGGAGAATGAGCAGTTCTTC.

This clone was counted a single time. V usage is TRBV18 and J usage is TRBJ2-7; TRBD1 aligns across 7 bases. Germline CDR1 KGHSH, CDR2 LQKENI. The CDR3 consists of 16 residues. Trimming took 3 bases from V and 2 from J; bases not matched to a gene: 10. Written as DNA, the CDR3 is TGTGCCAGCTCACCGATGGACAGGATTAGCCCCTACGAGCAGTACTTC. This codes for CASSPMDRISPYEQYF.

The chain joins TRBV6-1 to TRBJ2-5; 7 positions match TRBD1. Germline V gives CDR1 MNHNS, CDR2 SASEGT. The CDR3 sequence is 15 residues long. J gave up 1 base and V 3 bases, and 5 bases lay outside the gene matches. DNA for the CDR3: TGTGCCAGCAGTGACGCAGGGGGATCCCAAGAGACCCAGTACTTC. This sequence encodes CASSDAGGSQETQYF.

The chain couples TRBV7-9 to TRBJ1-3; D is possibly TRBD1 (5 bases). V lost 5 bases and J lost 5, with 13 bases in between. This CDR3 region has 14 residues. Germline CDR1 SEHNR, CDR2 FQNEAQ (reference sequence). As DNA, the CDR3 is TGTGCCAGCAGCGGACAATTTGGGCGAAACACCATATATTTT. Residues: CASSGQFGRNTIYF.

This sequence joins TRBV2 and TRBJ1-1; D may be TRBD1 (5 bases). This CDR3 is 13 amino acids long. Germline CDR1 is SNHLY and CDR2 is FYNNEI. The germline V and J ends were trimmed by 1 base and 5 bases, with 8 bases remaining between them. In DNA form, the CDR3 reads TGTGCCAGCAGTGAAGTAGAGGGGACTGAAGCTTTCTTT. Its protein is CASSEVEGTEAFF.

CDR3 DNA sequence: TGCGCCAGCAGCCAAGGAGCAACTAATGAAAAACTGTTTTTT. It specifies CASSQGATNEKLFF. The rearrangement links TRBV4-3 to TRBJ1-4; no clear D gene. Trimming left V 1 base short and J 0 bases short, with 3 bases between. CDR3 length: 14 amino acids. Germline V CDR1 and CDR2: LGHNA, YSLEER.

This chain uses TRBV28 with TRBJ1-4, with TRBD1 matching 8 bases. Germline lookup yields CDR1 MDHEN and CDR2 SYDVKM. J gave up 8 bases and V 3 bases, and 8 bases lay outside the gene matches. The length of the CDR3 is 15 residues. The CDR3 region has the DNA TGTGCCAGCAGTTTTGGCGGACAGGGAGGGGAAAAACTGTTTTTT. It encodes CASSFGGQGGEKLFF.

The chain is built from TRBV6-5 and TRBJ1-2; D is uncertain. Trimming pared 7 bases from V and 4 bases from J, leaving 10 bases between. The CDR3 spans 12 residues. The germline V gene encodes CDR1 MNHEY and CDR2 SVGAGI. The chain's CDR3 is CASKDTLYGYTF. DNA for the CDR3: TGTGCCAGCAAAGACACTCTCTATGGCTACACCTTC.

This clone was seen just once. The CDR3 is CASSLETSTDTQYF. In DNA, the CDR3 is TGTGCCAGCAGCTTAGAGACCTCCACAGATACGCAGTATTTT. The V call is TRBV5-4, the J call TRBJ2-3; D ambiguous. The germline V gene has CDR1 SGHNT and CDR2 YYREEE (reference sequence). Between the trimmed V and J ends, which lost 2 bases and 2 bases, there was a span of 9 bases. The CDR3 length is 14 residues.